This T cell receptor beta chain was recorded in a study of cytomegalovirus exposure and HLA in healthy donors. The primer mix had 60 Vbeta and 13 Jbeta primers. Sequencing was performed with immunoSEQ multiplex PCR; in TCRdb, only in-frame clones are kept and a portion is missing. This sample's clone table lists fewer than 110,000 clones. Germline V gives CDR1 SGDLS, CDR2 YYNGEE. This CDR3 region has 14 residues. V lost 4 bases to trimming and J lost 4 bases, with 15 bases between them. This sequence originates from a man between 35 and 55 years old in good health and CMV-seronegative. The chain is built from TRBV9 and TRBJ2-7; D perhaps matches TRBD1 (5 bases). The sequencing sample was made of PBMCs. DNA of the CDR3: TGTGCCAGCAGCCCCAGGGAAACAAGGTACGAGCAGTACTTC. Translation gives CASSPRETRYEQYF.